This is a list of T cell receptor beta chains from one sample in a study of T cell responses to AZD1222 COVID-19 vaccine. Clones were sequenced by immunoSEQ multiplex PCR, and TCRdb holds only the in-frame ones, with some missing. The sample holds about 150,000 clones, roughly 87% seen once. This specimen consisted of peripheral blood, obtained 28 days after the second AZD1222 dose. These receptor sequences come from an adult who received the AZD1222 COVID-19 vaccine. CDR3s include the opening cysteine and the closing phenylalanine or tryptophan. The D gene is left open where the match is weak. Rows give clone size only sometimes, using once, few, many, or a class for an expanded clone.

d_gene	v_gene	j_gene	abundance	CDR3nt	CDR3aa
NA	TRBV4-2	TRBJ2-7	few	TGTGCCAGCAGCCAAGACGTAGGGGGAGGGCTCTCCTACGAGCAGTACTTC	CASSQDVGGGLSYEQYF
NA	TRBV27	TRBJ2-1	NA	TGTGCCAGCAGTTTGGGACTCAGGTTCAATGAGCAGTTCTTC	CASSLGLRFNEQFF
NA	TRBV5-5	TRBJ2-5	NA	TGTGCCAGCAGCTTTTTGACAGGACGGGGGACCCAGTACTTC	CASSFLTGRGTQYF
NA	TRBV2	TRBJ1-5	NA	TGTGCCAGCAGTACAGAATATAGCAATCAGCCCCAGCATTTT	CASSTEYSNQPQHF
TRBD1	TRBV18	TRBJ1-2	NA	TGTGCCAGCTCACCGGGACAGGGGGCCTCAGGGAACTATGGCTACACCTTC	CASSPGQGASGNYGYTF
TRBD1	TRBV14	TRBJ2-7	NA	TGTGCCAGCAGCCAAGCGAGGGGGCCTTACGAGCAGTACTTC	CASSQARGPYEQYF
TRBD1	TRBV10-1	TRBJ1-6	NA	TGCGCCAGCAGTGACCCGGGACAGGGGGCCTCTTCACCCCTCCACTTT	CASSDPGQGASSPLHF
TRBD1	TRBV30	TRBJ1-5	NA	TGTGCCTGGAGTCGGATCCGGGACAGGGGGCATCAGCCCCAGCATTTT	CAWSRIRDRGHQPQHF
NA	TRBV5-6	TRBJ2-7	NA	TGTGCCAGCAGCTTGGCGCTGGGGCCATACGAGCAGTACTTC	CASSLALGPYEQYF
NA	TRBV19	TRBJ1-2	NA	TGTGCCAGTACTCGAGCCACTAACTATGGCTACACCTTC	CASTRATNYGYTF
NA	TRBV30	TRBJ1-5	NA	TGTGCCTGGACCCCCGGGACGGCAAACAATCAGCCCCAGCATTTT	CAWTPGTANNQPQHF
NA	TRBV12-3/TRBV12-4	TRBJ1-3	NA	TGTGCCAGCAGTTTATGGACTGGAAACACCATATATTTT	CASSLWTGNTIYF
NA	TRBV29-1	TRBJ1-2	once	TGCAGCGTTGACCAGGCTAACTATGGCTACACCTTC	CSVDQANYGYTF
NA	TRBV6-5	TRBJ2-2	NA	TGTGCCAGCAGTTACTCAGGAGGGTACACCGGGGAGCTGTTTTTT	CASSYSGGYTGELFF
TRBD1	TRBV19	TRBJ1-5	NA	TGTGCCAGTAGTATGAAGGGACAGCAGCATTTT	CASSMKGQQHF
NA	TRBV7-9	TRBJ2-6	NA	TGTGCCAGCAGGCGGGACAGATATGAGTCTGGGGCCAACGTCCTGACTTTC	CASRRDRYESGANVLTF
NA	TRBV7-2	TRBJ1-5	NA	TGTGCCAGCAGCTTAGTGGACGGTCCCAATCAGCCCCAGCATTTT	CASSLVDGPNQPQHF
NA	TRBV5-1	TRBJ1-6	NA	TGCGCCAGCAGCTTTGAGGGGTCCTATAATTCACCCCTCCACTTT	CASSFEGSYNSPLHF
NA	TRBV25-1	TRBJ1-6	NA	TGTGCCAGCAGTAAGACATCCAGCTCCTATAATTCACCCCTCCACTTT	CASSKTSSSYNSPLHF
NA	TRBV5-5	TRBJ2-4	NA	TGTGCCAGCAGCTTGAACTCGGACAAAAACATTCAGTACTTC	CASSLNSDKNIQYF
TRBD2	TRBV4-2	TRBJ2-7	NA	TGTGCCAGCAGCCCCCGGCAGGGCGGGAGAATGAAAGGGGCCTACGAGCAGTACTTC	CASSPRQGGRMKGAYEQYF
NA	TRBV18	TRBJ1-2	NA	TGTGCCAGCTCACCACCGAATGATGGCTACACCTTC	CASSPPNDGYTF
NA	TRBV4-2	TRBJ2-7	NA	TGTGCCAGCAGCCAAGCGGTGTTGATAGGCAGCACCTCCTACGAGCAGTACTTC	CASSQAVLIGSTSYEQYF
TRBD1	TRBV7-3	TRBJ1-2	NA	TGTGCCAGCAGCCCATCACCCGGGACAGGGGGAAATGGCTACACCTTC	CASSPSPGTGGNGYTF
TRBD1	TRBV6-6	TRBJ1-5	NA	TGTGCCAGCAGCACTACAGGGGTTCACAATCAGCCCCAGCATTTT	CASSTTGVHNQPQHF
NA	TRBV19	TRBJ1-2	few	TGTGCCAGTAGCGGGACGCCAGTTAACTATGGCTACACCTTC	CASSGTPVNYGYTF
NA	TRBV9	TRBJ1-6	NA	TGTGCCAGCAGCGTAGCTGAAAGGGGTTCACCCCTCCACTTT	CASSVAERGSPLHF
NA	TRBV5-5	TRBJ1-3	NA	TGTGCCAGCAGCTTGACAGGGGGAAACACCATATATTTT	CASSLTGGNTIYF
TRBD1	TRBV18	TRBJ2-3	NA	TGTGCCGGAGAAACAGGGGGCACAGATACGCAGTATTTT	CAGETGGTDTQYF
NA	TRBV6-1	TRBJ2-5	NA	TGTGCCAGCAGTGAAGCAGGGGTTAGGGGCCAAGAGACCCAGTACTTC	CASSEAGVRGQETQYF
NA	TRBV10-3	TRBJ1-2	NA	TGTGCCATCACACAGGGTCCCCGTGGCTACACCTTC	CAITQGPRGYTF
NA	TRBV28	TRBJ1-2	NA	TGTGCCAGCAGCCAACAGGGTAGCCGCTACACCTTC	CASSQQGSRYTF
NA	TRBV3-1/TRBV3-2	TRBJ1-3	NA	TGTGCCAGCAGCCAAGTTATAGGGGGCTCTGGAAACACCATATATTTT	CASSQVIGGSGNTIYF
NA	TRBV27	TRBJ2-2	once	TGTGCCAGCAGTTTAGGGGCTGGGGTCACCGGGGAGCTGTTTTTT	CASSLGAGVTGELFF
TRBD1	TRBV4-1	TRBJ1-3	NA	TGCGCCAGCAGCCCATTTGAACAGGGGTATGGAAACACCATATATTTT	CASSPFEQGYGNTIYF
TRBD2	TRBV2	TRBJ2-7	NA	TGTGCCAGCCTTCACCGGGGGGTCTCCTACGAGCAGTACTTC	CASLHRGVSYEQYF
NA	TRBV5-5	TRBJ1-2	NA	TGTGCCAGCAGCTTTGGACGTCTGAACTATGGCTACACCTTC	CASSFGRLNYGYTF
NA	TRBV5-5	TRBJ2-7	NA	TGTGCCAGCAGCTTTAGACGGGACGTTCTTTACGAGCAGTACTTC	CASSFRRDVLYEQYF
TRBD2	TRBV3-1/TRBV3-2	TRBJ2-1	NA	TGTGCCAGCAGTCCATTGACTAGCCCGGGAGGGCAGTTCTTC	CASSPLTSPGGQFF
TRBD1	TRBV5-8	TRBJ2-7	NA	TGTGCCAGCAGCACCCGGACAGGGGGCTACGAGCAGTACTTC	CASSTRTGGYEQYF
TRBD1	TRBV19	TRBJ1-6	NA	TGTGCCAGTAGTACCCTACAGGGGTTAGATTCACCCCTCCACTTT	CASSTLQGLDSPLHF
NA	TRBV7-9	TRBJ1-4	NA	TGTGCCAGCAGCTTCGGTCGACGGGAGAATGAAAAACTGTTTTTT	CASSFGRRENEKLFF